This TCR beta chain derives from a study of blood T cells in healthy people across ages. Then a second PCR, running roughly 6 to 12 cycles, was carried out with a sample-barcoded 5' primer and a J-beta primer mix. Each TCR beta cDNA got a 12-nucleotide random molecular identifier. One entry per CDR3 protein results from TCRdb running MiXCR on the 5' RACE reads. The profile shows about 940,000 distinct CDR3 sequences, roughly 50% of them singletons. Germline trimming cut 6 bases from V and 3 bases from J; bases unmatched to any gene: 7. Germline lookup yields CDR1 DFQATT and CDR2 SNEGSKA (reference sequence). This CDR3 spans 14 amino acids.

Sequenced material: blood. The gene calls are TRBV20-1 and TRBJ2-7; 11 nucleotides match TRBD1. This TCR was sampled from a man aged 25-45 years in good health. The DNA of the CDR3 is TGCAGTGCCAACGGACAGGGGGCCGGCTACGAGCAGTACTTC. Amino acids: CSANGQGAGYEQYF.